Listed below are T cell receptor beta chains from one sample, sequenced in a study of T cells in Graves' hyperthyroidism and ophthalmopathy. TCRdb used MiXCR to reprocess the multiplex PCR reads, holding one entry per CDR3 protein. Among nearly 600,000 distinct CDR3 sequences listed, about 15% were seen once. The sequenced material came from blood. The source is a woman younger than 45 with Graves' hyperthyroidism that later progressed to Graves' ophthalmopathy. CDR3s include the opening cysteine and the closing phenylalanine or tryptophan. D genes are given only for firm matches. Not every row has a clone size; where given, it reads once, few, many or a size class.

many	TRBV12-3/TRBV12-4	13	TRBJ2-5	NA	TGTGCCAGCAGAAGGGACGGGCAAGAGACCCAGTACTTC	CASRRDGQETQYF
many	TRBV7-2	16	TRBJ2-3	TRBD2	TGTGCCAGCACCTTACTACCAGGACTAGCGGGAGGCACGCAGTATTTT	CASTLLPGLAGGTQYF
few	TRBV5-1	16	TRBJ2-2	TRBD2	TGCGCCAGCAGCCCGGCAGCGGGAGGGGGCACCGGGGAGCTGTTTTTT	CASSPAAGGGTGELFF
many	TRBV10-3	11	TRBJ2-2	NA	TGTGCCATCACCTCCCAGACTGGATTGTTTTTT	CAITSQTGLFF
NA	TRBV19	15	TRBJ2-1	TRBD2	TGTGCCAGTGCGACTAGCGGAGGGAGTTCCAATGAGCAGTTCTTC	CASATSGGSSNEQFF
NA	TRBV7-9	14	TRBJ1-1	NA	TGTGCCAGCAGCTCATGGGGCGCGGACACTGAAGCTTTCTTT	CASSSWGADTEAFF
NA	TRBV27	14	TRBJ2-7	TRBD2	TGTGCCAGCAGTCCCGGGGGGGGGCGTAACGAGCAGTACTTC	CASSPGGGRNEQYF
many	TRBV5-1	14	TRBJ1-2	TRBD1	TGCGCCAGCAGCTGGGGACAGGGGACGGGTGGCTACACCTTC	CASSWGQGTGGYTF
many	TRBV6-2/TRBV6-3	15	TRBJ2-7	TRBD1	TGTGCCAGCAGTTACGAGGCAGGGGGCTCCTACGAGCAGTACTTC	CASSYEAGGSYEQYF
NA	TRBV27	14	TRBJ2-5	NA	TGTGCCAGCAGTTCCCTCGGACTCGAAGAGACCCAGTACTTC	CASSSLGLEETQYF
many	TRBV7-2	15	TRBJ2-1	TRBD2	TGTGCCAGCAGCTTAGGTAGCGGGGGTTACAATGAGCAGTTCTTC	CASSLGSGGYNEQFF
many	TRBV29-1	15	TRBJ1-1	NA	TGCAGCGTTGACACAGGTCTATCGGTGAACACTGAAGCTTTCTTT	CSVDTGLSVNTEAFF
many	TRBV20-1	15	TRBJ2-7	TRBD1	TGCAGTGCGAGTATCGGGACAGGAGGGGGCTACGAGCAGTACTTC	CSASIGTGGGYEQYF